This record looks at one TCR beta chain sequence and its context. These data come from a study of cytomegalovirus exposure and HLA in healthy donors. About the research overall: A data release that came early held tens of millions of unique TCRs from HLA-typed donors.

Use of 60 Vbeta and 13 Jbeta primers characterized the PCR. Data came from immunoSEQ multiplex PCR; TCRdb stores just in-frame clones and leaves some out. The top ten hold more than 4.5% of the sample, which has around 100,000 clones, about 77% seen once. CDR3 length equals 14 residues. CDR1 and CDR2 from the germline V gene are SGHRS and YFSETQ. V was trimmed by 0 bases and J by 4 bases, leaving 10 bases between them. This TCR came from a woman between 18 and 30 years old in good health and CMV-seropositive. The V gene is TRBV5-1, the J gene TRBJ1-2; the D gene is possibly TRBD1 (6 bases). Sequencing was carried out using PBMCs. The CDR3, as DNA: TGCGCCAGCAGCTTGGAACAGGGCGGCTATGGCTACACCTTC. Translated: CASSLEQGGYGYTF.